This T cell receptor (beta chain) was captured by sequencing in a study of identical twins. Whole-study findings and limits: The conclusions drew on cross-sectional statistical analysis instead of tracking the same donors. Twins showed weaker excess sharing in their beta out-of-frame sequences.

V was shortened by 6 bases and J by 4 bases, with 10 bases between the two germline ends. This CDR3 has 13 amino acids. Germline-derived CDR1 and CDR2 are DFQATT and SNEGSKA (reference sequence). This clonotype was seen at least ten times. Its cognate antigen is unknown. TCRdb itself ran the 5' RACE reads through MiXCR, one entry per CDR3 protein. The sample holds fewer than 900,000 distinct CDR3 sequences, roughly 20% seen once. Healthy Caucasians, and only they, were the donors. Separately, the same data were catalogued under a study of T cells expressing NK-cell markers.

The sample consisted of PBMCs. The rearrangement links TRBV20-1 to TRBJ2-6, with D unresolved. This TCR came from a woman aged 18-30 years in good health. This chain's CDR3 is CSARTPGANVLTF. The CDR3 nucleotides are TGCAGTGCCAGGACCCCCGGGGCCAACGTCCTGACTTTC.